These T cell receptor beta chains were read from a single sample in a study of cytomegalovirus exposure and HLA in healthy donors. Data came from immunoSEQ multiplex PCR; TCRdb stores just in-frame clones and leaves some out. The table shows roughly 150,000 clones, with roughly 80% occurring only once. The sequenced sample was PBMCs. Every receptor here comes from a girl between 5 and 17 years old in good health and CMV-seropositive. CDR3s include the opening cysteine and the closing phenylalanine or tryptophan. Each record gives: V gene, D gene, J gene, clone size, CDR3 protein. D genes are given only for firm matches. Size tells how often a clone was seen (once, few, many) or the class of an expanded clone, and some rows leave it out.

V gene: TRBV5-1
D gene: TRBD2
J gene: TRBJ2-1
clone size: -
CDR3 protein: CASSVGREGRNEQFF

V gene: TRBV28
D gene: TRBD1
J gene: TRBJ1-4
clone size: -
CDR3 protein: CASRPPRDRGEKLFF

V gene: TRBV9
D gene: -
J gene: TRBJ1-3
clone size: -
CDR3 protein: CASSVVSQFSGNTIYF

V gene: TRBV28
D gene: TRBD1
J gene: TRBJ2-2
clone size: few
CDR3 protein: CASSTQGAHTGELFF

V gene: TRBV2
D gene: -
J gene: TRBJ2-7
clone size: -
CDR3 protein: CASSEDRYEQYF

V gene: TRBV5-4
D gene: -
J gene: TRBJ2-3
clone size: -
CDR3 protein: CASSLRLARASEGDTQYF

V gene: TRBV29-1
D gene: -
J gene: TRBJ2-2
clone size: -
CDR3 protein: CSVLTGYAGELFF

V gene: TRBV6-5
D gene: -
J gene: TRBJ2-3
clone size: -
CDR3 protein: CASSEGDRQIDTQYF

V gene: TRBV5-1
D gene: -
J gene: TRBJ1-4
clone size: -
CDR3 protein: CASSRGTENEKLFF

V gene: TRBV6-5
D gene: TRBD2
J gene: TRBJ2-2
clone size: -
CDR3 protein: CASSYGEGGGGELFF

V gene: TRBV10-2
D gene: TRBD2
J gene: TRBJ2-6
clone size: -
CDR3 protein: CASSETGGSGANVLTF

V gene: TRBV5-1
D gene: TRBD1
J gene: TRBJ2-7
clone size: -
CDR3 protein: CASNRGQGSYEQYF

V gene: TRBV4-3
D gene: TRBD2
J gene: TRBJ2-5
clone size: -
CDR3 protein: CASSQSRWGGVETQYF

V gene: TRBV9
D gene: TRBD1
J gene: TRBJ1-3
clone size: -
CDR3 protein: CASSASPGQGTGNTIYF

V gene: TRBV5-6
D gene: -
J gene: TRBJ1-1
clone size: -
CDR3 protein: CASSPSWGPSLTGNTEAFF

V gene: TRBV5-6
D gene: -
J gene: TRBJ2-1
clone size: -
CDR3 protein: CASSSRDWRNEQFF

V gene: TRBV9
D gene: TRBD1
J gene: TRBJ1-5
clone size: -
CDR3 protein: CASSGDSHQGNQPQHF

V gene: TRBV2
D gene: -
J gene: TRBJ1-1
clone size: -
CDR3 protein: CASRVLAGMGTEAFF

V gene: TRBV6-1
D gene: -
J gene: TRBJ1-1
clone size: -
CDR3 protein: CASSRDTLNTEAFF

V gene: TRBV6-5
D gene: TRBD1
J gene: TRBJ1-2
clone size: -
CDR3 protein: CASRYRGGYTF

V gene: TRBV7-3
D gene: TRBD1
J gene: TRBJ1-1
clone size: -
CDR3 protein: CASSWRTGDTEAFF

V gene: TRBV5-4
D gene: TRBD2
J gene: TRBJ2-3
clone size: -
CDR3 protein: CASSPRTSGGPTDTQYF

V gene: TRBV6-6
D gene: TRBD2
J gene: TRBJ2-7
clone size: -
CDR3 protein: CASTRLAGGTEQYF

V gene: TRBV15
D gene: -
J gene: TRBJ2-5
clone size: -
CDR3 protein: CATSRDPPRGRYQETQYF

V gene: TRBV19
D gene: -
J gene: TRBJ1-2
clone size: once
CDR3 protein: CASSIQENYGYTF

V gene: TRBV11-3
D gene: TRBD2
J gene: TRBJ2-7
clone size: few
CDR3 protein: CASSSQRGPYEQYF

V gene: TRBV19
D gene: TRBD2
J gene: TRBJ2-1
clone size: -
CDR3 protein: CASSNSGGVYNEQFF

V gene: TRBV5-1
D gene: -
J gene: TRBJ1-1
clone size: -
CDR3 protein: CASSLASGLTEAFF

V gene: TRBV28
D gene: TRBD2
J gene: TRBJ2-7
clone size: -
CDR3 protein: CASTQPGLGSYEQYF

V gene: TRBV10-3
D gene: -
J gene: TRBJ1-5
clone size: -
CDR3 protein: CAISESTGVQPQHF

V gene: TRBV18
D gene: -
J gene: TRBJ1-1
clone size: -
CDR3 protein: CASSPRLGQRNTEAFF

V gene: TRBV7-9
D gene: -
J gene: TRBJ2-7
clone size: -
CDR3 protein: CASSLFGSYEQYF

V gene: TRBV14
D gene: TRBD2
J gene: TRBJ2-1
clone size: -
CDR3 protein: CASSPAGGYNEQFF

V gene: TRBV11-3
D gene: TRBD2
J gene: TRBJ2-3
clone size: once
CDR3 protein: CASSLDGLAGTDTQYF

V gene: TRBV5-1
D gene: TRBD1
J gene: TRBJ2-1
clone size: -
CDR3 protein: CASSLGPGQGYNEQFF

V gene: TRBV2
D gene: -
J gene: TRBJ1-4
clone size: -
CDR3 protein: CASLGSATNEKLFF

V gene: TRBV30
D gene: -
J gene: TRBJ2-1
clone size: few
CDR3 protein: CAWDGSSYNEQFF

V gene: TRBV19
D gene: -
J gene: TRBJ2-2
clone size: -
CDR3 protein: CASRALNGELFF

V gene: TRBV30
D gene: -
J gene: TRBJ1-5
clone size: once
CDR3 protein: CAWSVQGIGTRARDQPQHF

V gene: TRBV6-1
D gene: -
J gene: TRBJ1-5
clone size: few
CDR3 protein: CASSETGFYQPQHF

V gene: TRBV18
D gene: TRBD1
J gene: TRBJ2-6
clone size: -
CDR3 protein: CASSPPKTGDGANVLTF

V gene: TRBV2
D gene: -
J gene: TRBJ1-1
clone size: few
CDR3 protein: CASSELAGTEAFF

V gene: TRBV7-9
D gene: -
J gene: TRBJ1-2
clone size: -
CDR3 protein: CSSSPRLRGGRNSGYTF

V gene: TRBV2
D gene: -
J gene: TRBJ1-2
clone size: -
CDR3 protein: CASSGGPGYGYTF

V gene: TRBV29-1
D gene: TRBD2
J gene: TRBJ2-1
clone size: -
CDR3 protein: CSVSGRAVVHEQFF

V gene: TRBV6-5
D gene: -
J gene: TRBJ2-1
clone size: few
CDR3 protein: CASSSREFEQFF

V gene: TRBV4-1
D gene: TRBD1
J gene: TRBJ2-7
clone size: -
CDR3 protein: CASSFTGGGEQYF

V gene: TRBV10-2
D gene: -
J gene: TRBJ2-1
clone size: -
CDR3 protein: CATTEGGWNEQFF

V gene: TRBV5-5
D gene: -
J gene: TRBJ2-7
clone size: -
CDR3 protein: CASSLFHAEPEQYF

V gene: TRBV28
D gene: -
J gene: TRBJ1-1
clone size: -
CDR3 protein: CASITAGEGGGRMAFF